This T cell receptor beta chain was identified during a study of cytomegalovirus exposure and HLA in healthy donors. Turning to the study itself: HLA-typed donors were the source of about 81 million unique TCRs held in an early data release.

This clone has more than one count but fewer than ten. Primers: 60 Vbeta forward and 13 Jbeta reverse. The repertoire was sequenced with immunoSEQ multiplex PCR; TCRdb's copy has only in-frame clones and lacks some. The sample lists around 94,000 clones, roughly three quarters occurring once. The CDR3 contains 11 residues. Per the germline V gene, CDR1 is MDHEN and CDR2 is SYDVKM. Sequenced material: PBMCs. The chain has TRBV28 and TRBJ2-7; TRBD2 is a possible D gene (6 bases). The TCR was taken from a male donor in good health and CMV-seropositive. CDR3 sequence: CAGGPLSEQYF. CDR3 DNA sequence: TGTGCGGGGGGACCCTTGAGCGAGCAGTACTTC. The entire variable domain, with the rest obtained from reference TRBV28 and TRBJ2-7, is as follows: DVKVTQSSRYLVKRTGEKVFLECVQDMDHENMFWYRQDPGLGLRLIYFSYDVKMKEKGDIPEGYSVSREKKERFSLILESASTNQTSMYLCAGGPLSEQYFGPGTRLTVT.